The 3 T cell receptor beta chains below come from one sample, sequenced in a study of blood T cell repertoires in COVID-19. Data came from immunoSEQ multiplex PCR; TCRdb stores just in-frame clones and leaves some out. Among approximately 110,000 clones listed, nearly 90% were seen once. Specimen: peripheral blood. These receptors originate from a woman in her 70s who had recovered from COVID-19.

This chain uses TRBV5-4 with TRBJ2-5; 9 nucleotides agree with TRBD2. V was clipped by 3 bases and J by 3 bases; unmatched bases: 18. The CDR3 is 19 amino acids. Germline lookup yields CDR1 SGHNT and CDR2 YYREEE (reference sequence). CDR3 DNA: TGTGCCAGCAGCTCTGGGAAGGTTAATCGGCGGGGGGGCAAAGAGACCCAGTACTTC. Translation gives CASSSGKVNRRGGKETQYF. Combining the CDR3 with reference TRBV5-4 and TRBJ2-5 gives the whole variable domain ETGVTQSPTHLIKTRGQQVTLRCSSQSGHNTVSWYQQALGQGPQFIFQYYREEENGRGNFPPRFSGLQFPNYSSELNVNALELDDSALYLCASSSGKVNRRGGKETQYFGPGTRLLVL.

J is TRBJ2-7 and V is TRBV4-2, with a possible D match to TRBD1 (6 bases). CDR1 and CDR2 (germline): LGHNA, YNFKEQ. Between the trimmed V and J ends, which lost 3 bases and 2 bases, there was a span of 17 bases. This CDR3 is 16 amino acids long. The CDR3 loop reads CASSQSLGTLTYEQYF. As DNA, the CDR3 is TGTGCCAGCAGCCAGTCACTCGGGACACTAACCTACGAGCAGTACTTC.

The rearrangement uses TRBV21-1 and TRBJ1-2; the table names TRBD1, a call not compared with the DNA. TRBV21-1 is assigned pseudogene status. There are 16 residues in the CDR3. As DNA, the CDR3 is TGTGCCAGCAGCAAAGCGAGGGGGCGAGAGAACTATGGCTACACCTTC. Its translation is CASSKARGRENYGYTF.